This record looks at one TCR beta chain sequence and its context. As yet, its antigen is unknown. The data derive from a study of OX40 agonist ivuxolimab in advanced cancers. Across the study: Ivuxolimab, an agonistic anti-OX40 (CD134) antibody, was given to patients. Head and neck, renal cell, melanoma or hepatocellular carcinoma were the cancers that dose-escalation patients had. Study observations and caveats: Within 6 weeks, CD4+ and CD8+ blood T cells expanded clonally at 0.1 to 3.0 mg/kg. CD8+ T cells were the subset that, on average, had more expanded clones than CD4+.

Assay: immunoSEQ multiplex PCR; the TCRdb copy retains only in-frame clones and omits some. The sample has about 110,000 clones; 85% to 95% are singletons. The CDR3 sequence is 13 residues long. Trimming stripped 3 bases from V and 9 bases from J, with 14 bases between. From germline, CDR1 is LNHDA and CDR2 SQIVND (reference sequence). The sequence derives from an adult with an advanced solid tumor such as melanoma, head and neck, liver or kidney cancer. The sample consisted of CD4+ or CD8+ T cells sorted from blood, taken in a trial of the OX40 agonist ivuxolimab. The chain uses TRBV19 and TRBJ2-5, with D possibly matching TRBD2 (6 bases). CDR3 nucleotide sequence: TGTGCCAGTAGTATGACGGGACCGGGGGCCCAGTACTTC. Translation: CASSMTGPGAQYF.